This TCR beta chain was sequenced during a study of tumor-infiltrating lymphocytes in oesophageal squamous cell carcinoma. This clonotype was detected many times. This may come from a read error, since a much larger clone is one base off. TCRdb used MiXCR to reprocess the PCR reads, holding one entry per CDR3 protein. This table holds about 24,000 distinct CDR3 sequences, 30% to 40% found once. The trim removed 4 bases at V and 7 bases at J, leaving 6 bases unmatched. This CDR3 has 14 residues. Sequencing used esophageal tumor tissue. V is TRBV12-3 or TRBV12-4 and J is TRBJ2-7, with 11 bases identical to TRBD2. This TCR derives from a male donor with esophageal squamous cell carcinoma. CDR3 in amino acids: CASSSGTSGDEQYF. The CDR3 coding sequence is TGTGCCAGCAGTTCCGGGACTAGCGGTGATGAGCAGTACTTC.